Below, 20 T cell receptor beta chains from the same sample are listed, as sequenced in a study of cytomegalovirus exposure and HLA in healthy donors. Primers: 60 Vbeta forward and 13 Jbeta reverse. TCRdb's copy holds only in-frame clones and misses some; the assay was immunoSEQ multiplex PCR. This table holds 100,000 to 150,000 clones, 81% found once. Material for sequencing was PBMCs. Receptor source: a woman aged 25 to 39 in good health and CMV-seronegative.

The chain uses TRBV10-3 and TRBJ2-3, with TRBD2 matching over 7 bases. The CDR3 is made up of 14 amino acids. CDR1 is ENHRY, CDR2 SYGVKD, per germline. V lost 10 bases, J lost 3 bases, and 10 bases stayed unmatched. For the CDR3, the DNA is TGTGCCACCCGCCCCGGCGGGAGTACAGATACGCAGTATTTT. It codes for CATRPGGSTDTQYF.

The genes are TRBV7-2 and TRBJ2-5, with 12 bases lining up with TRBD2. CDR3 length: 16 amino acids. Losses at the gene ends were 4 bases for V and 6 bases for J; bases not matched to a gene: 9. From germline, CDR1 is SGHTA and CDR2 FQGNSA. CDR3 sequence reads: CASSSETSGRIKTQYF. The CDR3 DNA reads as TGTGCCAGCAGCTCGGAGACTAGCGGGAGAATTAAGACCCAGTACTTC.

The rearrangement joins TRBV2 to TRBJ1-1, with D unresolved. The CDR3 is made up of 14 amino acids. V lost 3 bases and J 1 base, leaving 9 bases between the germline ends. The V gene's germline CDR1 is SNHLY and CDR2 FYNNEI. For the CDR3, the DNA is TGTGCCAGCAGTGAGATCCCTACGAACACTGAAGCTTTCTTT. This translates into CASSEIPTNTEAFF. Supplemented by reference TRBV2 and TRBJ1-1, the full variable domain reads EPEVTQTPSHQVTQMGQEVILRCVPISNHLYFYWYRQILGQKVEFLVSFYNNEISEKSEIFDDQFSVERPDGSNFTLKIRSTKLEDSAMYFCASSEIPTNTEAFFGQGTRLTVV.

As concerns this clone: At one boundary the junction diverges from the germline segment, which might be a read error. The rearrangement joins TRBV7-7 to TRBJ1-2; TRBD1 might be the D (5 bases). CDR1 and CDR2 (germline): SSHAT, FNYEAQ (reference sequence). CDR3 length: 14 residues. The CDR3 nucleotides read TGTGCTAGCAGCTTCCAGACAGTTAGCTATGGCTACACCTTC. This gives the protein CASSFQTVSYGYTF.

The V call is TRBV5-1, the J call TRBJ1-2; 7 bases are a match to TRBD1. The CDR3 length is 14 residues. V lost 3 bases and J lost 5; bases outside the gene matches: 7. The V gene's germline CDR1 is SGHRS and CDR2 YFSETQ. DNA for the CDR3: TGCGCCAGCAGCTCGGCGACAGGGACGTATGGCTACACCTTC. It encodes CASSSATGTYGYTF.

The chain joins TRBV7-9 to TRBJ2-5; 9 bases agree with TRBD2. V lost 2 bases, J lost 5 bases, and 9 bases stayed unmatched. Per the germline V gene, CDR1 is SEHNR and CDR2 is FQNEAQ (reference sequence). The length of the CDR3 is 16 residues. The CDR3 DNA follows: TGTGCCAGCAGCTTAATAGTCGCGGGAGGGCCGGAGACCCAGTACTTC. It translates to CASSLIVAGGPETQYF.

The chain uses TRBV19 and TRBJ1-1; no firm D call. The CDR3 is made up of 14 amino acids. Germline V gene data show CDR1 as LNHDA and CDR2 as SQIVND (reference sequence). V gave up 5 bases and J gave up 2 bases, with 12 bases separating them. CDR3: CASSAGVSNTEAFF. CDR3 in DNA: TGTGCCAGTAGTGCCGGGGTATCCAACACTGAAGCTTTCTTT.

V is TRBV27 and J is TRBJ1-2; TRBD1 agrees at 7 bases. This CDR3 spans 16 amino acids. V lost 0 bases and J lost 4; bases outside the gene matches: 8. In germline, CDR1 is MNHEY, CDR2 SMNVEV (reference sequence). The CDR3 sequence is CASSLSPIGTVYGYTF. CDR3 nucleotides: TGTGCCAGCAGTTTATCCCCCATCGGGACAGTCTATGGCTACACCTTC.

This sequence joins TRBV5-4 and TRBJ2-3; 9 nucleotides line up with TRBD2. The CDR3 loop spans 15 amino acids. Per germline, CDR1 SGHNT and CDR2 YYREEE (reference sequence). Germline trimming cut 1 base from V and 6 bases from J; bases unmatched to any gene: 6. The CDR3 sequence is CASSLRRGGQDTQYF. The CDR3 region has the DNA TGTGCCAGCAGCTTGAGGCGGGGGGGCCAGGATACGCAGTATTTT.

V usage is TRBV30 and J usage is TRBJ1-2; TRBD1 matches at 7 bases. V trimming: 5 bases; J trimming: 3 bases; junction bases outside the gene matches: 6. The CDR3 spans 13 residues. In germline, CDR1 is GTSNPN, CDR2 SVGIG (reference sequence). For the CDR3, the DNA is TGTGCCTGGGATGGAAGGGGGCACTATGGCTACACCTTC. As protein: CAWDGRGHYGYTF.

This clone was seen only once. The V and J genes are TRBV13 and TRBJ1-5; 7 bases align to TRBD1. Germline V gene sequence: CDR1 PRHDT, CDR2 FYEKMQ (reference sequence). The CDR3 spans 14 residues. After removal of 5 bases from V and 7 bases from J, the junction contained 8 bases not matched to a gene. CDR3 residues: CASSNRGDGQPQHF. For the CDR3, the DNA is TGTGCCAGCAGCAACAGGGGAGACGGGCAGCCCCAGCATTTT.

The V call is TRBV9, the J call TRBJ2-1; D might be TRBD2 (6 bases). The CDR3 consists of 18 residues. Germline V lookup: CDR1 SGDLS, CDR2 YYNGEE. V lost 1 base, J lost 0 bases, and 17 bases lay in between. The CDR3 sequence is CASSVSSGGTTSYNEQFF. The CDR3 DNA sequence: TGTGCCAGCAGCGTAAGTTCCGGCGGGACCACCTCCTACAATGAGCAGTTCTTC.

This clone showed up just a few times. The V and J genes are TRBV10-2 and TRBJ2-2; D perhaps matches TRBD2 (7 bases). The germline V and J ends were trimmed by 7 bases and 4 bases, with 13 bases remaining between them. This CDR3 is built from 14 residues. Germline lookup yields CDR1 WSHSY and CDR2 SAAADI. DNA of the CDR3: TGCGCCAGCATTGGGAGGGGGGGCACCGGGGAGCTGTTTTTT. Translated, it gives CASIGRGGTGELFF.

The chain joins TRBV30 to TRBJ2-6; 8 bases align to TRBD1. V dropped 6 bases and J dropped 1; count of bases not matched to a gene: 5. The CDR3 covers 15 residues. CDR1 and CDR2 (germline): GTSNPN, SVGIG (reference sequence). The CDR3 spells CACGTGPSGANVLTF. The CDR3 DNA reads as TGTGCCTGCGGGACAGGACCTTCTGGGGCCAACGTCCTGACTTTC. Looking up the rest from reference TRBV30 and TRBJ2-6 gives the full variable domain: SQTIHQWPATLVQPVGSPLSLECTVEGTSNPNLYWYRQAAGRGLQLLFYSVGIGQISSEVPQNLSASRPQDRQFILSSKKLLLSDSGFYLCACGTGPSGANVLTFGAGSRLTVL.

The chain joins TRBV5-4 to TRBJ2-7; TRBD2 agrees at 13 bases. V lost 4 bases and J lost 4; bases outside the gene matches: 5. This CDR3 has 15 residues. Per germline, CDR1 SGHNT and CDR2 YYREEE (reference sequence). The CDR3 protein is CASSRGLAGEYEQYF. DNA for the CDR3: TGTGCCAGCAGCAGAGGACTAGCGGGGGAGTACGAGCAGTACTTC.

V usage is TRBV13 and J usage is TRBJ2-7, with D possibly matching TRBD2 (6 bases). The germline gives CDR1 PRHDT, CDR2 FYEKMQ (reference sequence). The CDR3 has 14 residues. Trimming removed 0 bases at V and 4 bases at J, with 10 bases between. The CDR3 bases are TGTGCCAGCAGCTTAGGACGCGGGAAGTACGAGCAGTACTTC. It encodes CASSLGRGKYEQYF.

The gene calls are TRBV5-8 and TRBJ1-1, with TRBD1 identical over 10 bases. CDR1 SGHTS and CDR2 YDEGEE come from the germline V gene. The CDR3 spans 16 residues. Germline trimming cut 4 bases from V and 1 base from J; bases unmatched to any gene: 7. The CDR3 DNA is TGTGCCAGCAGCCCCAGACAGGGGGCGAGGAACACTGAAGCTTTCTTT. It yields the protein CASSPRQGARNTEAFF.

The genes are TRBV7-3 and TRBJ2-3; the match to TRBD1 covers 8 bases. Looked up from germline, CDR1 is SGHTA and CDR2 is FQGTGA. With V trimmed by 1 base and J by 0 bases, 0 bases remained unmatched. The CDR3 has 15 amino acids. The CDR3 DNA reads as TGTGCCAGCAGCTTAAACAGGGGGAGCACAGATACGCAGTATTTT. Its protein product is CASSLNRGSTDTQYF.

This chain joins TRBV9 and TRBJ1-1; D may be TRBD1 (5 bases). The CDR3 has 13 amino acids. Germline assignment: CDR1 SGDLS and CDR2 YYNGEE. The V end was cut by 6 bases, the J end by 1 base, with 10 bases between. The CDR3 region has the DNA TGTGCCAGCACTGCGACAGCGAACACTGAAGCTTTCTTT. This encodes CASTATANTEAFF.

The genes are TRBV6-1 and TRBJ1-5; no clear D. The CDR3 totals 15 residues. Germline V gene data show CDR1 as MNHNS and CDR2 as SASEGT. V shed 4 bases and J shed 9 bases, with 19 bases lying between them. CDR3 in amino acids: CASSGDAGIGRPQHF. The CDR3 DNA is TGTGCCAGCAGTGGGGATGCGGGGATAGGCCGGCCCCAGCATTTT.